The source of this T cell receptor beta chain is a study of T cells in Graves' hyperthyroidism and ophthalmopathy. Lactation, pregnancy, other autoimmune disease or uncontrolled infection excluded patients. Between the trimmed V and J ends, which lost 2 bases and 2 bases, there was a span of 7 bases. The CDR3 has 13 residues. CDR1 is MDHEN and CDR2 is SYDVKM in the germline V gene. This clonotype has just a few counts. Researchers amplified the TCR beta CDR3 regions from RNA transcripts. HTBI primers were the set used in a first-round RT-PCR of the TCR CDR3. TCRdb used MiXCR to reprocess the multiplex PCR reads, holding one entry per CDR3 protein. There are about 400,000 distinct CDR3 sequences in the sample; approximately 15% occur only once, and 13% to 15% lies in the top ten.

The sequence was obtained from a young woman with Graves' hyperthyroidism. The V gene is TRBV28, the J gene TRBJ2-7, with TRBD1 as a possible D gene (5 bases). Material for sequencing was blood. Here the CDR3 DNA reads TGTGCCAGCAGTTTAAGACAGCCCTACGAGCAGTACTTC. It encodes CASSLRQPYEQYF.